These 9 T cell receptor beta chains were sequenced from one sample in a study of blood T cells in healthy people across ages (dated by TCRdb to between 2014 and 2017). Library generation was performed with 5' RACE. This sample was sequenced with an Illumina HiSeq 2500. A second PCR of about 7 to 12 cycles was performed with a sample-barcoded 5' primer and a J-beta primer mix. The public reads were quality trimmed at Q25 with fastp and then assembled into clones with MiXCR by TCRdb, keeping productive beta chains. When rows share a CDR3 protein, they turn into one entry using the most common DNA and genes. A total of over 600,000 distinct CDR3 sequences appear in this sample, roughly 21% of them only once. The leading ten clones occupy about 3.6% of the sample. Sequenced input: blood. All receptors come from a man aged 65 to 85 in good health.

The chain has TRBV6-2 or TRBV6-3 and TRBJ2-7; 9 nucleotides line up with TRBD1. The CDR3 consists of 15 residues. CDR1 is MNHEY, CDR2 SVGEGT, per germline. The trim removed 7 bases at V and 3 bases at J, leaving 10 bases unmatched. The CDR3: CASKGNLDRGYEQYF. DNA for the CDR3: TGTGCCAGCAAAGGGAATTTGGACAGGGGCTACGAGCAGTACTTC.

The chain has TRBV6-5 and TRBJ2-7; no reliable D call. CDR3 length: 13 residues. Per the germline V gene, CDR1 is MNHEY and CDR2 is SVGAGI. Trimming removed 4 bases at V and 0 bases at J, with 7 bases between. The CDR3 DNA sequence: TGTGCCAGCAGTTCGCCAGGCTCCTACGAGCAGTACTTC. Its protein is CASSSPGSYEQYF.

J is TRBJ2-1 and V is TRBV6-1; TRBD2 agrees at 8 bases. The ends lost 11 bases at V and 0 bases at J; junction bases unmatched: 12. The CDR3 loop spans 16 amino acids. CDR1 and CDR2 (germline): MNHNS, SASEGT. CDR3 amino acids: CAGRTSSGSSYNEQFF. The CDR3 coding sequence is TGTGCCGGCCGGACTAGCAGCGGGAGCTCCTACAATGAGCAGTTCTTC.

The chain uses TRBV5-1 and TRBJ2-2, with 8 nucleotides matching TRBD1. Germline V gene lookup returns CDR1 SGHRS and CDR2 YFSETQ. The CDR3 is 16 amino acids. The J segment lost 0 bases and the V segment lost 4 bases, leaving 5 bases of the junction unmatched. The CDR3 protein is CASSGQGFSNTGELFF. As DNA, the CDR3 is TGCGCCAGCAGCGGACAGGGTTTTTCGAACACCGGGGAGCTGTTTTTT.

V gene TRBV7-9 combines with J gene TRBJ2-7, with D perhaps TRBD1 (5 bases). Germline loops: CDR1 SEHNR, CDR2 FQNEAQ (reference sequence). With 5 bases removed from V and 3 bases from J, the gap between germline ends came to 14 bases. This CDR3 is built from 14 residues. CDR3 in amino acids: CASSPFGRDYEQYF. The CDR3 DNA is TGTGCCAGCAGCCCCTTTGGCAGGGACTACGAGCAGTACTTC.

This clonotype was counted between two and nine times. The chain links TRBV6-5 to TRBJ2-1; D remains unclear. V was trimmed by 4 bases and J by 2 bases, leaving 12 bases between them. This CDR3 is built from 15 residues. CDR1 and CDR2 from the germline V gene are MNHEY and SVGAGI. The CDR3 protein is CASSLRQETYNEQFF. CDR3 DNA: TGTGCCAGCAGTTTAAGGCAGGAAACCTACAATGAGCAGTTCTTC.

To note about this clonotype: It may be a read error: a sequence one base away is much more abundant. This chain connects TRBV24-1 to TRBJ1-4; a weak D match, TRBD1 (5 bases). The CDR3 consists of 12 residues. Germline V lookup: CDR1 KGHDR, CDR2 SFDVKD. The CDR3 loop reads CATSEGGEELFF. The CDR3 DNA sequence: TGTGCCACCAGTGAGGGGGGTGAAGAACTGTTTTTT.

The rearrangement uses TRBV14 and TRBJ2-3; D perhaps matches TRBD2 (6 bases). Germline CDR1 and CDR2: SGHDN and FVKESK. V lost 0 bases, J lost 2 bases, and 12 bases lay in between. The CDR3 has 16 amino acids. CDR3 bases: TGTGCCAGCAGCCAAGACGGAGGGAGCCTCACAGATACGCAGTATTTT. It encodes CASSQDGGSLTDTQYF. Together with reference TRBV14 and TRBJ2-3, the CDR3 gives the full variable domain: EAGVTQFPSHSVIEKGQTVTLRCDPISGHDNLYWYRRVMGKEIKFLLHFVKESKQDESGMPNNRFLAERTGGTYSTLKVQPAELEDSGVYFCASSQDGGSLTDTQYFGPGTRLTVL.

V usage is TRBV20-1 and J usage is TRBJ1-1, with 8 bases matching TRBD1. V lost 6 bases, J lost 1 base, and 7 bases stayed unmatched. Germline V gene lookup returns CDR1 DFQATT and CDR2 SNEGSKA (reference sequence). CDR3 length: 14 amino acids. CDR3 DNA: TGCAGTGCGTCCATCAGGGGGCGGAACACTGAAGCTTTCTTT. It codes for CSASIRGRNTEAFF.